One sample yielded the 28 T cell receptor beta chains listed below, sequenced in a study of patients and donors after allogeneic stem cell transplantation. TCRdb called the RT-PCR reads again in MiXCR, with one record for every CDR3 protein. Here the sample spans 410,000 or so distinct CDR3 sequences, 16% being singletons. Sequencing was done on a sample of blood, either unsorted or a sorted T cell fraction (not recorded which). All receptors come from a human donor who was either an allogeneic HSCT recipient or a stem cell or donor lymphocyte infusion donor (not recorded which). It is not recorded whose cells these are; they may come from a transplant donor.

CDR3: CASSLGEAGPNYGYTF. The CDR3 DNA reads as TGTGCCAGCAGCTTAGGGGAGGCAGGACCTAACTATGGCTACACCTTC. This sequence joins TRBV7-7 and TRBJ1-2; D is undetermined. Trimming stripped 1 base from V and 0 bases from J, with 12 bases between. The CDR3 extends over 16 amino acids. CDR1 and CDR2 from the germline V gene are SSHAT and FNYEAQ (reference sequence).

This clonotype has a handful of counts. The chain employs TRBV20-1 and TRBJ2-7; the D gene is possibly TRBD2 (6 bases). Germline V gives CDR1 DFQATT, CDR2 SNEGSKA (reference sequence). The CDR3 extends over 14 amino acids. V lost 6 bases and J lost 4, with 19 bases in between. This CDR3 is CSATTGTGIYEQYF. The CDR3 DNA reads as TGCAGTGCGACCACCGGGACTGGGATTTACGAGCAGTACTTC.

This clonotype was found a few times. V and J are TRBV4-2 and TRBJ2-5, with TRBD1 matching over 9 bases. Germline CDR1 reads LGHNA; CDR2 reads YNFKEQ. This CDR3 contains 15 residues. Trimming removed 4 bases from V and 4 bases from J; junction bases left unmatched: 7. The CDR3 DNA is TGTGCCAGCAGCCCTTGGACAGGGGAAGGAGAGACCCAGTACTTC. Translation: CASSPWTGEGETQYF.

This chain joins TRBV3-1 and TRBJ1-1; D may be TRBD1 (5 bases). Trimming took off 6 bases at V and 2 bases at J, with 16 bases between the two ends. In germline, CDR1 is LGHDT, CDR2 YNNKEL (reference sequence). The CDR3 has 15 amino acids. The CDR3 region is CASRRGPLSNTEAFF. The CDR3, as DNA: TGTGCCAGCAGGCGGGGACCACTCAGTAACACTGAAGCTTTCTTT.

This clonotype was observed many times. The chain uses TRBV12-3 or TRBV12-4 and TRBJ2-3; D unclear. The CDR3 extends over 13 amino acids. The germline V and J ends were trimmed by 6 bases and 3 bases, with 10 bases remaining between them. The CDR3 DNA reads as TGTGCCAGCAGACCCGGCGGAACAGATACGCAGTATTTT. This encodes CASRPGGTDTQYF.

This clonotype occurred a few times. The rearrangement links TRBV6-5 to TRBJ1-1; the D gene is possibly TRBD1 (6 bases). Trimming cost V 2 bases and J 0 bases, with 22 bases left between them. Germline V lookup: CDR1 MNHEY, CDR2 SVGAGI. This CDR3 comprises 19 residues. The CDR3 region is CASSYPPLTGPTLNTEAFF. CDR3 in DNA: TGTGCCAGCAGTTACCCCCCTTTGACAGGTCCGACTTTGAACACTGAAGCTTTCTTT.

This clonotype was detected only a few times. V gene TRBV5-1 combines with J gene TRBJ2-1, with 13 bases that match TRBD2. The V segment lost 4 bases and the J segment 7 bases; nucleotides outside the gene matches: 8. The CDR3 sequence is 16 residues long. From germline, CDR1 is SGHRS and CDR2 YFSETQ. CDR3: CASSVTSGGAWNEQFF. The DNA of the CDR3 is TGCGCCAGCAGCGTTACTAGCGGGGGGGCCTGGAATGAGCAGTTCTTC. The whole variable domain, filled in from reference TRBV5-1 and TRBJ2-1, reads KAGVTQTPRYLIKTRGQQVTLSCSPISGHRSVSWYQQTPGQGLQFLFEYFSETQRNKGNFPGRFSGRQFSNSRSEMNVSTLELGDSALYLCASSVTSGGAWNEQFFGPGTRLTVL.

This rearrangement joins TRBV3-1 to TRBJ2-1; tentatively, D is TRBD2 (6 bases). CDR1 and CDR2 from the germline V gene are LGHDT and YNNKEL (reference sequence). Deletions cut 3 bases from V and 0 bases from J, with 18 bases between. The CDR3 is made up of 18 amino acids. CDR3 region: CASSQEVRSGSSYNEQFF. For the CDR3, the DNA is TGTGCCAGCAGCCAGGAAGTTCGTAGCGGTAGCTCCTACAATGAGCAGTTCTTC.

The sample holds a few counts of this clonotype. The chain recombines TRBV20-1 with TRBJ2-7; 13 bases agree with TRBD2. V lost 4 bases to trimming and J lost 5 bases; unmatched junction nucleotides: 5. The CDR3 has 14 residues. CDR1 is DFQATT and CDR2 is SNEGSKA in the germline V gene (reference sequence). The CDR3, as DNA: TGCAGTGCTACCTGGACTAGCGGGAGTGACGAGCAGTACTTC. This codes for CSATWTSGSDEQYF.

The chain recombines TRBV12-5 with TRBJ2-3; D remains unclear. Per the germline V gene, CDR1 is LGHNT and CDR2 is FRNRAP. Trimming left V 9 bases short and J 1 base short, with 5 bases between. The CDR3 is made up of 11 amino acids. The CDR3 sequence is CASARTDTQYF. CDR3 nucleotides: TGTGCTAGCGCCCGCACAGATACGCAGTATTTT.

This clonotype occurred a few times. The chain has TRBV18 and TRBJ1-2; 7 nucleotides align to TRBD1. This CDR3 has 13 residues. CDR1 is KGHSH and CDR2 is LQKENI in the germline V gene. Germline trimming cut 6 bases from V and 8 bases from J; bases unmatched to any gene: 9. The DNA of the CDR3 is TGTGCCAGCTCGGCCGGGACAGAAATGGGCTACACCTTC. Translating gives CASSAGTEMGYTF.

The chain combines TRBV9 with TRBJ2-7; 8 positions match TRBD1. This CDR3 comprises 15 residues. Looked up from germline, CDR1 is SGDLS and CDR2 is YYNGEE. With 0 bases clipped from V and 4 bases from J, the junction kept 6 bases outside the gene matches. The CDR3 DNA follows: TGTGCCAGCAGCGTAGATAGCAGGGGGCGGTACGAGCAGTACTTC. As protein: CASSVDSRGRYEQYF.

At least ten counts were recorded for this clonotype. The gene calls are TRBV29-1 and TRBJ2-7; 7 positions match TRBD2. The germline CDR1 and CDR2 sequences are SQVTM and ANQGSEA. The CDR3 contains 13 residues. V gave up 3 bases and J gave up 2 bases; unmatched junction bases: 4. The CDR3 DNA reads TGCAGCGTTGAGGTAGCGGGCCCCTACGAGCAGTACTTC. Translating gives CSVEVAGPYEQYF.

Only a few counts were recorded for this clonotype. This chain uses TRBV28 with TRBJ2-7, with D maybe TRBD1 (5 bases). From germline, CDR1 is MDHEN and CDR2 SYDVKM. This CDR3 comprises 14 residues. Deletions cut 2 bases from V and 2 bases from J, with 10 bases between. In nucleotides, the CDR3 is TGTGCCAGCAGTTTACAGGGTGACGCCTACGAGCAGTACTTC. This codes for CASSLQGDAYEQYF.

This clonotype turned up a few times. This sequence joins TRBV19 and TRBJ2-7; D gene uncertain. This CDR3 has 16 residues. Germline V gene data show CDR1 as LNHDA and CDR2 as SQIVND (reference sequence). The ends were cut back, 3 bases at V and 0 bases at J, with 15 bases in the middle. For the CDR3, the DNA is TGTGCCAGTAGTATTGCTGGTAGCCTGAGCTCCTACGAGCAGTACTTC. The encoded protein is CASSIAGSLSSYEQYF.

This clonotype was observed a few times. The V call is TRBV10-3, the J call TRBJ1-2, with 8 bases fitting TRBD1. This CDR3 spans 15 amino acids. V dropped 6 bases and J dropped 7; count of bases not matched to a gene: 13. Germline CDR1 is ENHRY and CDR2 is SYGVKD. DNA for the CDR3: TGTGCCATCAGCGACTCAGGACAGGGCCACGTTGGCTACACCTTC. Protein sequence: CAISDSGQGHVGYTF.

This clonotype has only a few counts. The chain uses TRBV7-9 and TRBJ2-7, with 7 nucleotides matching TRBD1. Trimming cost V 4 bases and J 2 bases; bases outside gene matches: 11. This CDR3 has 16 amino acids. Germline CDR1 is SEHNR and CDR2 is FQNEAQ (reference sequence). The CDR3 DNA reads TGTGCCAGCAGCTGGACCTTACGGGGACAGCCCTACGAGCAGTACTTC. Translating gives CASSWTLRGQPYEQYF.

This clonotype appeared a few times. The chain uses TRBV29-1 and TRBJ2-7; 9 nucleotides line up with TRBD2. There are 15 residues in the CDR3. In germline, CDR1 is SQVTM, CDR2 ANQGSEA. V was clipped by 0 bases and J by 3 bases; unmatched bases: 6. The CDR3 is CSVEDPPSGNYEQYF. Here the CDR3 DNA reads TGCAGCGTTGAAGATCCCCCTAGCGGGAACTACGAGCAGTACTTC.

The table lists this clonotype with a few counts. The chain links TRBV28 to TRBJ1-6; 7 bases agree with TRBD1. This CDR3 has 13 amino acids. The germline V gene encodes CDR1 MDHEN and CDR2 SYDVKM. J gave up 9 bases and V 10 bases, and 9 bases lay outside the gene matches. The DNA for the CDR3 is TGTGCCACCAACCGACAGGGAGGTTCACCCCTCCACTTT. It codes for CATNRQGGSPLHF.

The chain employs TRBV4-1 and TRBJ2-1; no reliable D call. CDR1 and CDR2 from the germline V gene are MGHRA and YSYEKL. Trimming cost V 0 bases and J 4 bases, with 10 bases left between them. The CDR3 is 15 amino acids. The CDR3 nucleotides are TGCGCCAGCAGCCAAGATTCGAGCAATTACAATGAGCAGTTCTTC. Translation gives CASSQDSSNYNEQFF.

The sample holds a few counts of this clonotype. The chain carries TRBV4-2 and TRBJ2-3; no clear D gene. This CDR3 is built from 14 residues. CDR1 and CDR2 from the germline V gene are LGHNA and YNFKEQ. The V end was cut by 1 base, the J end by 4 bases, with 9 bases between. The CDR3 DNA is TGTGCCAGCAGCCAAGGTGTAGGAGCAGATACGCAGTATTTT. It is translated as CASSQGVGADTQYF.

This clonotype has just a few counts. The rearrangement uses TRBV7-8 and TRBJ2-4, with a tentative D call TRBD1 (6 bases). This CDR3 has 16 residues. V was pared by 4 bases and J by 2 bases, with 15 bases between. Germline V gene sequence: CDR1 SGHVS, CDR2 FQNEAQ. CDR3 sequence reads: CASSSPIQGTKNIQYF. CDR3 coding DNA: TGTGCCAGCAGCTCTCCCATACAGGGCACCAAAAACATTCAGTACTTC.

The chain uses TRBV5-1 and TRBJ1-2; D possibly corresponds to TRBD1 (6 bases). Trimming shortened V by 5 bases and J by 0 bases, and 11 bases separated the two germline ends. Germline V gives CDR1 SGHRS, CDR2 YFSETQ. This CDR3 contains 14 residues. CDR3 residues: CASREGGTNYGYTF. CDR3 bases: TGCGCCAGCAGAGAGGGGGGAACTAACTATGGCTACACCTTC.

This clonotype occurred a few times. J is TRBJ2-1 and V is TRBV7-9; possible D gene TRBD2, 5 bases. Germline V CDR1 and CDR2: SEHNR, FQNEAQ (reference sequence). V gave up 1 base and J gave up 1 base, with 14 bases separating them. This CDR3 contains 17 residues. For the CDR3, the DNA is TGTGCCAGCAGCTTAGACCCGTTTCGGGATTCCTACAATGAGCAGTTCTTC. Its translation is CASSLDPFRDSYNEQFF.

This chain joins TRBV4-3 and TRBJ1-1, with 7 bases matching TRBD1. The CDR3 runs to 18 residues. Germline trimming cut 0 bases from V and 1 base from J; bases unmatched to any gene: 11. CDR1 and CDR2 from the germline V gene are LGHNA and YSLEER. DNA for the CDR3: TGCGCCAGCAGCCAAGATTGGGGGACAGAACTCCCGAACACTGAAGCTTTCTTT. This sequence encodes CASSQDWGTELPNTEAFF.

This clonotype occurred many times. The CDR3 loop is CASSSRDRDYTDTQYF. The CDR3 bases are TGCGCCAGCAGCTCCCGGGACAGGGATTACACAGATACGCAGTATTTT. The J gene is TRBJ2-3, the V gene TRBV5-1, with 9 bases lining up with TRBD1. This CDR3 region has 16 residues. J gave up 2 bases and V 3 bases, and 7 bases lay outside the gene matches. Germline loops: CDR1 SGHRS, CDR2 YFSETQ. Full variable domain (missing parts from reference TRBV5-1 and TRBJ2-3): KAGVTQTPRYLIKTRGQQVTLSCSPISGHRSVSWYQQTPGQGLQFLFEYFSETQRNKGNFPGRFSGRQFSNSRSEMNVSTLELGDSALYLCASSSRDRDYTDTQYFGPGTRLTVL.

This clonotype was detected a few times. The J gene is TRBJ1-2, the V gene TRBV6-5; D unresolved. CDR3 length: 12 amino acids. Germline CDR1 MNHEY, CDR2 SVGAGI. The V end lost 5 bases, the J end lost 7 bases, and 11 bases lay between the germline ends. CDR3 residues: CASSSVSSGYTF. CDR3 bases: TGTGCCAGCAGTAGTGTGAGTTCTGGCTACACCTTC.

This clonotype turned up a few times. This chain connects TRBV7-9 to TRBJ1-5, with D perhaps TRBD1 (5 bases). This CDR3 comprises 14 residues. Trimming took 8 bases from V and 4 from J, leaving 15 bases between them. Germline V CDR1 and CDR2: SEHNR, FQNEAQ (reference sequence). CDR3 bases: TGTGCCAGCGCGGGACGCCCGGATAATCAGCCCCAGCATTTT. Encoded protein: CASAGRPDNQPQHF.